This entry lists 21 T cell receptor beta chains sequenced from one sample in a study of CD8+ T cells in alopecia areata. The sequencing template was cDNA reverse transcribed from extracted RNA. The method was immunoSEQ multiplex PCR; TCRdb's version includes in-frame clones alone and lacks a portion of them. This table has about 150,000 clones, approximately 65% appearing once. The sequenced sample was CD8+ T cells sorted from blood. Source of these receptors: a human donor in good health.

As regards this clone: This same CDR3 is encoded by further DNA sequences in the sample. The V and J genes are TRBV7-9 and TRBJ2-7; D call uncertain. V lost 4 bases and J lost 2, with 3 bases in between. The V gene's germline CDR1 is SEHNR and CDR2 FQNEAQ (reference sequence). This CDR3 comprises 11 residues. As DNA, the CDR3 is TGTGCCAGCAGCTCGACCTACGAGCAGTACTTC. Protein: CASSSTYEQYF.

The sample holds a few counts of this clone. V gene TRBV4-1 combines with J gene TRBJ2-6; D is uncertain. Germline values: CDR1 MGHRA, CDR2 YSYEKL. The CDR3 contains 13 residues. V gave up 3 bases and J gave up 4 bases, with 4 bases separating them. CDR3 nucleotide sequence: TGCGCCAGCAGCCATTGGGGGGCCAACGTCCTGACTTTC. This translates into CASSHWGANVLTF.

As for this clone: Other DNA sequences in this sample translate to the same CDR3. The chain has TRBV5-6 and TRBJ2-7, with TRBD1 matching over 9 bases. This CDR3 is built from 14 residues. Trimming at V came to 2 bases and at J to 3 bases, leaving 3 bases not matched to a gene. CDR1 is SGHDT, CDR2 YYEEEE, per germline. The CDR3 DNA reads TGTGCCAGCAGCTTCGGGACAGGGAGCTACGAGCAGTACTTC. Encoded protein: CASSFGTGSYEQYF.

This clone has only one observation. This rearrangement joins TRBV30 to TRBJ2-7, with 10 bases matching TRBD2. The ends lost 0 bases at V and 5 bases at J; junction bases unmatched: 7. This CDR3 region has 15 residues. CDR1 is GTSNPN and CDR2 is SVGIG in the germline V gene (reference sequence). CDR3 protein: CAWSVPGTSVHEQYF. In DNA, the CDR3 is TGTGCCTGGAGTGTACCCGGGACTAGCGTCCACGAGCAGTACTTC.

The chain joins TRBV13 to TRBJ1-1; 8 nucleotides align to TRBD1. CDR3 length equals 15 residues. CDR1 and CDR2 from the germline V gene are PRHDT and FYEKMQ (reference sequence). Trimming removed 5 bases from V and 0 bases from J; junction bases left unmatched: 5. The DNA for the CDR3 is TGTGCCAGCAGCGTGACAGGGGATATGAACACTGAAGCTTTCTTT. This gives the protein CASSVTGDMNTEAFF.

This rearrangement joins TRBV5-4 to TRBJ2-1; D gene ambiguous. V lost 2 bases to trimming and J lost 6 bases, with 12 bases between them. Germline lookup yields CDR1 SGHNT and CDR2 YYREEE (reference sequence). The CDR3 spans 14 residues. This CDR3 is CASSFFRDGNEQFF. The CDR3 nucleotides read TGTGCCAGCAGCTTCTTTCGCGACGGCAATGAGCAGTTCTTC.

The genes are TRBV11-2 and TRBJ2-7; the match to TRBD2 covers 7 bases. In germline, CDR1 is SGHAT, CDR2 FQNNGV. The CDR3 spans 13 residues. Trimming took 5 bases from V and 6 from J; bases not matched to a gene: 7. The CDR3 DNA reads TGTGCCAGCAGCCTCGGGGGGTCCGCCGAGCAGTACTTC. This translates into CASSLGGSAEQYF.

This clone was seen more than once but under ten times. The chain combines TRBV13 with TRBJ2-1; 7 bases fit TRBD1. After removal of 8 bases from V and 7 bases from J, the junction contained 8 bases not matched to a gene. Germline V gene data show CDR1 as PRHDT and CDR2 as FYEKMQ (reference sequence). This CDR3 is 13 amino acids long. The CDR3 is CASSGDSPNEQFF. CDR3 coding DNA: TGTGCCAGCTCAGGGGACAGCCCGAATGAGCAGTTCTTC.

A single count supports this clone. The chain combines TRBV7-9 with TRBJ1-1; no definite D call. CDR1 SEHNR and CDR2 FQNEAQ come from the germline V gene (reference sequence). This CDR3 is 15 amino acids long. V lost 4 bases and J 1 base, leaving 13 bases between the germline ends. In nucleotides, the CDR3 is TGTGCCAGCAGCTCTTTCGCACATACGAACACTGAAGCTTTCTTT. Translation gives CASSSFAHTNTEAFF.

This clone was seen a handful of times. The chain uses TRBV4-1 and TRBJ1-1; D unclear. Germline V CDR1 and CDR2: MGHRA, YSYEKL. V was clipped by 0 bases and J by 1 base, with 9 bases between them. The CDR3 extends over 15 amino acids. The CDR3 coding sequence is TGCGCCAGCAGCCAAGATTTCCCAGAGAACACTGAAGCTTTCTTT. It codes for CASSQDFPENTEAFF.

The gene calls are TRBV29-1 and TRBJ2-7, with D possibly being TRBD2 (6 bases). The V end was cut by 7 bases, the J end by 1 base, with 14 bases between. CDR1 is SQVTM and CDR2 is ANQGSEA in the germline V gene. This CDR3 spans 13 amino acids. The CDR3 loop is CSARLDGSYEQYF. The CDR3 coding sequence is TGCAGCGCCCGACTAGACGGGTCCTACGAGCAGTACTTC.

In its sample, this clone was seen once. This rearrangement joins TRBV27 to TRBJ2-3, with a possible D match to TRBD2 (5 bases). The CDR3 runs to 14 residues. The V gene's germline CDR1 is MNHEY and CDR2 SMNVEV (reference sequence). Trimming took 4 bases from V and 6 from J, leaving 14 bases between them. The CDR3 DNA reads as TGTGCCAGCAGTTCCCGGGGAACCCTTGATACGCAGTATTTT. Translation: CASSSRGTLDTQYF.

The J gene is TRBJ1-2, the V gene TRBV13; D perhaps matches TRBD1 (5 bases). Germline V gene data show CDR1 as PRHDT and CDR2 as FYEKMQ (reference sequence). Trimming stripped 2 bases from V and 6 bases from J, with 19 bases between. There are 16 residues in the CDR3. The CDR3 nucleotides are TGTGCCAGCAGCTTATTCCTTGGGGCGTTGGACGATGGCTACACCTTC. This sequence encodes CASSLFLGALDDGYTF.

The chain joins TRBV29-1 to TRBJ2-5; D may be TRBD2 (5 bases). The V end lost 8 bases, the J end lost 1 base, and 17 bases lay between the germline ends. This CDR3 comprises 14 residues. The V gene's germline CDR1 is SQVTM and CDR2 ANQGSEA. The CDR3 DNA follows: TGCAGCCGCCGGAAGGGAGTGGGCCAAGAGACCCAGTACTTC. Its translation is CSRRKGVGQETQYF.

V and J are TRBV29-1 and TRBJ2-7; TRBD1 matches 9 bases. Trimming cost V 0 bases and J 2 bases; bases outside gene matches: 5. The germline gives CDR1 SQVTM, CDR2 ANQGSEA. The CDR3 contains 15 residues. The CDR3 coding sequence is TGCAGCGTTGAAGATCCGGGACAGGGAACCTACGAGCAGTACTTC. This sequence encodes CSVEDPGQGTYEQYF.

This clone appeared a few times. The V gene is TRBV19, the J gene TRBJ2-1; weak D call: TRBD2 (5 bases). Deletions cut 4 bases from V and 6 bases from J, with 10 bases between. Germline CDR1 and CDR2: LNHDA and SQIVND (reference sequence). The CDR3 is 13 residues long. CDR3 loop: CASSTTRGNEQFF. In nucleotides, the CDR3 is TGTGCCAGTAGTACCACTAGAGGCAATGAGCAGTTCTTC.

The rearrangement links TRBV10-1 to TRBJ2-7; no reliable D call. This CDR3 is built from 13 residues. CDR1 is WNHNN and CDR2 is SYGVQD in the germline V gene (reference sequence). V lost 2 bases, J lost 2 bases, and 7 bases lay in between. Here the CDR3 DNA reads TGCGCCAGCAGTGAGGCGGCTACCTACGAGCAGTACTTC. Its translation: CASSEAATYEQYF.

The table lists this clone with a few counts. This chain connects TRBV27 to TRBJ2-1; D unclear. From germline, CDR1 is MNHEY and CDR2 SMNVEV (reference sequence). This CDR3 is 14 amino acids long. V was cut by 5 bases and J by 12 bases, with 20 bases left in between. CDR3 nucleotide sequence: TGTGCCAGCAGTCCCCTACCGCTAGGTGGATCGCAGTTCTTC. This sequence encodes CASSPLPLGGSQFF.

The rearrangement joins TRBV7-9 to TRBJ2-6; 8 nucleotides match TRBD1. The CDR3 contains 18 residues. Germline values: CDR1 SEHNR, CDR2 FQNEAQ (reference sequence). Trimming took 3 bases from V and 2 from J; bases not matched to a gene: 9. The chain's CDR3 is CASSFGDRTDTGANVLTF. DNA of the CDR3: TGTGCCAGCAGCTTCGGGGACAGGACCGATACTGGGGCCAACGTCCTGACTTTC.

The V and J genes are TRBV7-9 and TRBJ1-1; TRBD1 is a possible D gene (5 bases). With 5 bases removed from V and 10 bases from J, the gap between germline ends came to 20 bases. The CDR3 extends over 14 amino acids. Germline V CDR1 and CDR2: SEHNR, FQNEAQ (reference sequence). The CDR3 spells CASSLNPLGEGAFF. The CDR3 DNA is TGTGCCAGCAGCCTAAATCCTCTAGGGGAGGGAGCTTTCTTT. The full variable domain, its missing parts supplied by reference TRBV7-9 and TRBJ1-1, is DTGVSQNPRHKITKRGQNVTFRCDPISEHNRLYWYRQTLGQGPEFLTYFQNEAQLEKSRLLSDRFSAERPKGSFSTLEIQRTEQGDSAMYLCASSLNPLGEGAFFGQGTRLTVV.

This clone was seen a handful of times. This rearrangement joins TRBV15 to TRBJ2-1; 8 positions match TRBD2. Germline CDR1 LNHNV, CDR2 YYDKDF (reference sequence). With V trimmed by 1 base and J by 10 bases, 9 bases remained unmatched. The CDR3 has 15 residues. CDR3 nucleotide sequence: TGTGCCACCAGCAGAGCAACTAGCGGACCGCAGGAGCAGTTCTTC. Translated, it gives CATSRATSGPQEQFF.